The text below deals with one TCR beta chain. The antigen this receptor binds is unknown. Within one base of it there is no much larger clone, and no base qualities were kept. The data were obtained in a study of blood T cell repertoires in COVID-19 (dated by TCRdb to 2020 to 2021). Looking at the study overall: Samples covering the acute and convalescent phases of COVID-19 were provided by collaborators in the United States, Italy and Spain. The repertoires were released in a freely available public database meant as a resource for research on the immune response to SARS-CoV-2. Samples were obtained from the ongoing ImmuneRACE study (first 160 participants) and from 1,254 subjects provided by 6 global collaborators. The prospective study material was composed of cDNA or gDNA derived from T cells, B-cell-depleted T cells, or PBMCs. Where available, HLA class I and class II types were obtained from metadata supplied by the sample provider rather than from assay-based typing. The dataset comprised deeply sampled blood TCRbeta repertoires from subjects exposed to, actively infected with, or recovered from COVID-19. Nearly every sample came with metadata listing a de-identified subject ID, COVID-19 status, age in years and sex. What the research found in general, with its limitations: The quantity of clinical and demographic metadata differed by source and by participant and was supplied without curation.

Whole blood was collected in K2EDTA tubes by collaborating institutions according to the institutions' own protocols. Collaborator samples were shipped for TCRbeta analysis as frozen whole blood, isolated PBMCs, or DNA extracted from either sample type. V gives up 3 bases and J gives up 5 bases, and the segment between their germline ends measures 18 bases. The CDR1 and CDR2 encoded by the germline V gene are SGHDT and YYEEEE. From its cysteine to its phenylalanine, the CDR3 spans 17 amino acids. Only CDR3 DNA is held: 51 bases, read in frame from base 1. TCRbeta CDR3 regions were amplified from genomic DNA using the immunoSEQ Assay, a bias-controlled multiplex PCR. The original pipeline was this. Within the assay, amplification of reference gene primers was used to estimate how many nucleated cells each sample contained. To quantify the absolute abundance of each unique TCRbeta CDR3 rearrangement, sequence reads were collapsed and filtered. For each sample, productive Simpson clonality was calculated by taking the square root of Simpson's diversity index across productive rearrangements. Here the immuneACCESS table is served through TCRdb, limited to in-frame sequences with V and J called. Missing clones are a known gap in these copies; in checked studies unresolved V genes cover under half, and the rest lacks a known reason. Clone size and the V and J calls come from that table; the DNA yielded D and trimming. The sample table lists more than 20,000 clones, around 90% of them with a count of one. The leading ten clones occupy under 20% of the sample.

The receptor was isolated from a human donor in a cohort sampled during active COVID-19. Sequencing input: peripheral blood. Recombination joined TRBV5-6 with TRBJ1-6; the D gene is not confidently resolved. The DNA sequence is TGTGCCAGCAGCTCCAAAGACAAACCCTCTGATAATTCACCCCTCCACTTT. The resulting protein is CASSSKDKPSDNSPLHF.